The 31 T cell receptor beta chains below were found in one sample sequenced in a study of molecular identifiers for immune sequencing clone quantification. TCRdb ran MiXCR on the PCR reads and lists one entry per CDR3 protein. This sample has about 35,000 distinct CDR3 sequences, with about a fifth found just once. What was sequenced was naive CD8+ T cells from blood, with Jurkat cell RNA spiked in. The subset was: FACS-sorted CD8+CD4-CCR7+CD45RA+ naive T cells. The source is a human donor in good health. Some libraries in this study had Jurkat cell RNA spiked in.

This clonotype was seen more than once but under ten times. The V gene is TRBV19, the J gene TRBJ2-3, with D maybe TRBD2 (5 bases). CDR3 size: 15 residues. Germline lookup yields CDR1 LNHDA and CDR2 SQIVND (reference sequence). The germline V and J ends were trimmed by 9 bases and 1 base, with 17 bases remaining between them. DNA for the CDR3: TGTGCCAGCACATCGCGGGTTCTCGGCACAGATACGCAGTATTTT. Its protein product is CASTSRVLGTDTQYF. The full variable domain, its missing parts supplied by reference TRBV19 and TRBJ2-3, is DGGITQSPKYLFRKEGQNVTLSCEQNLNHDAMYWYRQDPGQGLRLIYYSQIVNDFQKGDIAEGYSVSREKKESFPLTVTSAQKNPTAFYLCASTSRVLGTDTQYFGPGTRLTVL.

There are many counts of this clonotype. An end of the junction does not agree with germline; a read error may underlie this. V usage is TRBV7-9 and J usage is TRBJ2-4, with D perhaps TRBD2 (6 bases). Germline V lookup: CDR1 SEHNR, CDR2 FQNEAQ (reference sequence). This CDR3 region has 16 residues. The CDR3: CASSSATGEAENIQYF. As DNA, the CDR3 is TGTGCCAGCAGCTCCGCAACGGGGGAAGCCGAAAACATTCAGTACTTC.

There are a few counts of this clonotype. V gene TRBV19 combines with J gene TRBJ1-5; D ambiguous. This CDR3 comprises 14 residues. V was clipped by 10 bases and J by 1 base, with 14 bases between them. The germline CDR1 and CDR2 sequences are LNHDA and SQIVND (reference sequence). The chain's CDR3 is CANPTAASNQPQHF. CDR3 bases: TGTGCCAACCCTACGGCGGCGAGCAATCAGCCCCAGCATTTT.

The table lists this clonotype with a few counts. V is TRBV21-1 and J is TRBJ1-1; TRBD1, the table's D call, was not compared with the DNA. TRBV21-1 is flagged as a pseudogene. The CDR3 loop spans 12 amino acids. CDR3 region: CASTGLNTEAFF. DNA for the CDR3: TGTGCCAGCACAGGGTTGAACACTGAAGCTTTCTTT.

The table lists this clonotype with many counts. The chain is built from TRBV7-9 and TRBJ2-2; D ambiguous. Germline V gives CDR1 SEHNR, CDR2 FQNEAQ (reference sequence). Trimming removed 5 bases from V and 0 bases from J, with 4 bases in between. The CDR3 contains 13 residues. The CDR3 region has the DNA TGTGCCAGCAGCCCAGCGAACACCGGGGAGCTGTTTTTT. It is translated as CASSPANTGELFF. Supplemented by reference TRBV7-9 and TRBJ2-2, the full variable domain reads DTGVSQNPRHKITKRGQNVTFRCDPISEHNRLYWYRQTLGQGPEFLTYFQNEAQLEKSRLLSDRFSAERPKGSFSTLEIQRTEQGDSAMYLCASSPANTGELFFGEGSRLTVL.

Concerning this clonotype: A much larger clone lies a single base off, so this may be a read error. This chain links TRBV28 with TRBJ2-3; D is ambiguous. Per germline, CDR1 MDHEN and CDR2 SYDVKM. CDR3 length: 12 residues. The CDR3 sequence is CASSLRVDTQCF. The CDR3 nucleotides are TGTGCCAGCAGTTTAAGAGTAGATACGCAGTGTTTT.

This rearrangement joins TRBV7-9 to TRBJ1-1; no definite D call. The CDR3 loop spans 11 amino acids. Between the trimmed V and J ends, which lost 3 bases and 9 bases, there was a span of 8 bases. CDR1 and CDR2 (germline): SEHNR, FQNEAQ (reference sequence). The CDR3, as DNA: TGTGCCAGCAGCTTGGCGGGCCAAGCTTTCTTT. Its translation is CASSLAGQAFF.

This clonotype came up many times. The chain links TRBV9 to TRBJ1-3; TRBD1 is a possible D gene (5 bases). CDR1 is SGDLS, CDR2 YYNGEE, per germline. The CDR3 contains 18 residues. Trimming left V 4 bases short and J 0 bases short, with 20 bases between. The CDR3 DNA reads TGTGCCAGCAGCCCCGATGGAGGGGCACACGTCTCTGGAAACACCATATATTTT. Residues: CASSPDGGAHVSGNTIYF.

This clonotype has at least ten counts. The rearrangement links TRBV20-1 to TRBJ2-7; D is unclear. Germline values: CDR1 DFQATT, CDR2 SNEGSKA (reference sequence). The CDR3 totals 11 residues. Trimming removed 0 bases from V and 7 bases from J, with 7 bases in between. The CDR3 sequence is CSARDLSEQYF. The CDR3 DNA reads TGCAGTGCTAGAGATTTGAGTGAGCAGTACTTC.

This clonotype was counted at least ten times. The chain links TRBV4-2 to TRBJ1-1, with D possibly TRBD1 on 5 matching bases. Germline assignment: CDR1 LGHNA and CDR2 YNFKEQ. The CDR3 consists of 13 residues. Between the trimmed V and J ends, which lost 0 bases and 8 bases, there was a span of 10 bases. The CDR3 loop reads CASSQDGGAEAFF. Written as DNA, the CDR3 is TGTGCCAGCAGCCAAGATGGGGGAGCGGAAGCTTTCTTT.

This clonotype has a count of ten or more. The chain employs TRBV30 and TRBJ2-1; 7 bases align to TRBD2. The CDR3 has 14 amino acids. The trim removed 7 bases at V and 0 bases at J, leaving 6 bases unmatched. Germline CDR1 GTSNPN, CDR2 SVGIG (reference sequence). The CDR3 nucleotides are TGTGCCTATACCGAGCGGGGCTCCTACAATGAGCAGTTCTTC. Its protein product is CAYTERGSYNEQFF.

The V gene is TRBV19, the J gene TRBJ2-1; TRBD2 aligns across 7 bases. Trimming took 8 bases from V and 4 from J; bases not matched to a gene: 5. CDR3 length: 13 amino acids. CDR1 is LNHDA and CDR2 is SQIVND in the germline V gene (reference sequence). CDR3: CASSAGDYNEQFF. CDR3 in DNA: TGTGCCAGTTCCGCGGGGGATTACAATGAGCAGTTCTTC.

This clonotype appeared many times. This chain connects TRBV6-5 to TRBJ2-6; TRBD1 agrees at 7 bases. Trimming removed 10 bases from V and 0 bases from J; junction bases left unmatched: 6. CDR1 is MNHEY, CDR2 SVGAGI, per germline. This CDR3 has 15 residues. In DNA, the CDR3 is TGTGCCACACGACAGGGTTTCTCTGGGGCCAACGTCCTGACTTTC. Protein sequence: CATRQGFSGANVLTF.

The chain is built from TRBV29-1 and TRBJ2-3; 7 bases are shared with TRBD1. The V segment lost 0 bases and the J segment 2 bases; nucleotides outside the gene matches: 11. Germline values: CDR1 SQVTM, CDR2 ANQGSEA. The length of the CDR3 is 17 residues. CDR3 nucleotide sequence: TGCAGCGTTGAAGACATACCGGACAGGACGCACACAGATACGCAGTATTTT. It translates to CSVEDIPDRTHTDTQYF.

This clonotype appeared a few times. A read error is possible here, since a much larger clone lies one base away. The CDR3 DNA is TGTGCCAGCAGCCCCCGGGCGAACGCCGTAGGCACCGGGGAGCTGTTTTTT. It translates to CASSPRANAVGTGELFF. The rearrangement links TRBV7-6 to TRBJ2-2; the D is unclear. The CDR3 covers 17 residues. V was shortened by 5 bases and J by 4 bases, with 20 bases between the two germline ends. Per germline, CDR1 SGHVS and CDR2 FNYEAQ.

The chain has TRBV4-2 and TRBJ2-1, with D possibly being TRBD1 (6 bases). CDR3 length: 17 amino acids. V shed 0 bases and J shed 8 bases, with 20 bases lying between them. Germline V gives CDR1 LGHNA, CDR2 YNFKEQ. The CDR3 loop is CASSQDLAPGDVDEQFF. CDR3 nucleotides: TGTGCCAGCAGCCAAGATCTGGCCCCAGGGGATGTCGATGAGCAGTTCTTC.

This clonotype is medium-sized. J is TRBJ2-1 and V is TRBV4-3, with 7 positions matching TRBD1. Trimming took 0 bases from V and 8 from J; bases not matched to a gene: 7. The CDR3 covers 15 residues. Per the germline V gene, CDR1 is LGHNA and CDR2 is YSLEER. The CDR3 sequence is CASSQDLTGVDEQFF. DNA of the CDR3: TGCGCCAGCAGCCAAGATCTAACAGGGGTTGATGAGCAGTTCTTC.

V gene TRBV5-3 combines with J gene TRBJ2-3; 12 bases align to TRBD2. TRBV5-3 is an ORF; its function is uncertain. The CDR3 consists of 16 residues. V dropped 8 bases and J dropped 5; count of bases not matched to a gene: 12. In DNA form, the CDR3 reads TGTGCCAGCAGCACCCCTAGCGGGGGGGCGTTAGATACGCAGTATTTT. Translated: CASSTPSGGALDTQYF.

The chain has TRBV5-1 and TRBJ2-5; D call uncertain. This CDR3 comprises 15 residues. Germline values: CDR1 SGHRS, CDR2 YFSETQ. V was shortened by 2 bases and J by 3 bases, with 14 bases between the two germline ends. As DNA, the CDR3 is TGCGCCAGCAGCTTTTACTCAAGCCGCGAAGAGACCCAGTACTTC. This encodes CASSFYSSREETQYF.

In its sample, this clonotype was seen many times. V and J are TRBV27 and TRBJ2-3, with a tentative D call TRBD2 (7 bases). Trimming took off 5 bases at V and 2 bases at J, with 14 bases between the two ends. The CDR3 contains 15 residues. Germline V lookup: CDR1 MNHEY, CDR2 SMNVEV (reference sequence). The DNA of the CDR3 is TGTGCCAGCAGTCCCCCGGGGGGCCTCACAGATACGCAGTATTTT. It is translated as CASSPPGGLTDTQYF.

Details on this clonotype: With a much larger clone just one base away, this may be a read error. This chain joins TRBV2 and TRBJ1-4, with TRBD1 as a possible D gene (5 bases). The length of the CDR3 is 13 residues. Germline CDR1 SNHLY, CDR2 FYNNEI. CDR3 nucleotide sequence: TGTGCCAGCAGTTCAGGGAATAATGAAAGACTGTTTTTT. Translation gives CASSSGNNERLFF.

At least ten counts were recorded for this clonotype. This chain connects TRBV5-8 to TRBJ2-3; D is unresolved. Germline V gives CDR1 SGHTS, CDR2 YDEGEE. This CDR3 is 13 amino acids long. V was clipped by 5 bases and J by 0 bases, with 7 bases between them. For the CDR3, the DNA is TGTGCCAGCAGGGAGAGAAGCACAGATACGCAGTATTTT. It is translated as CASRERSTDTQYF. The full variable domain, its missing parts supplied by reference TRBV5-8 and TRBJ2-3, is EAGVTQSPTHLIKTRGQQATLRCSPISGHTSVYWYQQALGLGLQFLLWYDEGEERNRGNFPPRFSGRQFPNYSSELNVNALELEDSALYLCASRERSTDTQYFGPGTRLTVL.

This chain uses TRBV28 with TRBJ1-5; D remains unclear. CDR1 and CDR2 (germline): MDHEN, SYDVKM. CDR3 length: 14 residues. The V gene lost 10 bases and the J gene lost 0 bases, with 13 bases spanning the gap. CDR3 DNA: TGTGCCAACGTAAGACAAGGTAGCAATCAGCCCCAGCATTTT. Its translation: CANVRQGSNQPQHF.

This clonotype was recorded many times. The CDR3 sequence: CASSLGFEEKLFF. CDR3 nucleotides: TGTGCCAGCAGCCTAGGTTTTGAAGAAAAACTGTTTTTT. This chain uses TRBV7-9 with TRBJ1-4; D gene uncertain. This CDR3 region has 13 residues. Trimming removed 5 bases at V and 8 bases at J, with 12 bases between. Germline V gene sequence: CDR1 SEHNR, CDR2 FQNEAQ (reference sequence). Full variable domain (rest looked up from reference TRBV7-9 and TRBJ1-4): DTGVSQNPRHKITKRGQNVTFRCDPISEHNRLYWYRQTLGQGPEFLTYFQNEAQLEKSRLLSDRFSAERPKGSFSTLEIQRTEQGDSAMYLCASSLGFEEKLFFGSGTQLSVL.

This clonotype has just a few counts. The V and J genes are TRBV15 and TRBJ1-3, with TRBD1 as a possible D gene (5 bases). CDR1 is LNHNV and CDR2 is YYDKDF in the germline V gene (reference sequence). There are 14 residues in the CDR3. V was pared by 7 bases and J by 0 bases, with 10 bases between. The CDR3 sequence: CATKDILSGNTIYF. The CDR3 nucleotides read TGTGCCACCAAGGACATCCTCTCTGGAAACACCATATATTTT.

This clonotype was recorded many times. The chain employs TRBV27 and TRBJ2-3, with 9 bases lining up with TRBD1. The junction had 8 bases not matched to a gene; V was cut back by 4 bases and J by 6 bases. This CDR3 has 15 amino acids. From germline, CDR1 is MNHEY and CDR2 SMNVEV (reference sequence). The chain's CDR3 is CASSYRGRPGDTQYF. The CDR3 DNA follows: TGTGCCAGCAGTTACAGGGGGCGCCCCGGTGATACGCAGTATTTT.

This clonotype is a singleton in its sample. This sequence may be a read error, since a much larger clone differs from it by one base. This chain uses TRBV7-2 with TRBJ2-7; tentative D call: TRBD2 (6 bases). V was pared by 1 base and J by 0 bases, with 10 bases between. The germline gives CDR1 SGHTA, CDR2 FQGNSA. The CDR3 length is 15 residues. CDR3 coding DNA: TGTGCCAGCAGCTTAGGGGGACTGATCTCCTACGAGCAGTACTTC. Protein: CASSLGGLISYEQYF.

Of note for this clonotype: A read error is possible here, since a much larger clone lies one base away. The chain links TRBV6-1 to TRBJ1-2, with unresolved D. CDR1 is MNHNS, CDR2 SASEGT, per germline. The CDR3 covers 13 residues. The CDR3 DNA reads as TGTGCCAGCCGTGAAACGGGAAACTATGGCTACACCTTC. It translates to CASRETGNYGYTF.

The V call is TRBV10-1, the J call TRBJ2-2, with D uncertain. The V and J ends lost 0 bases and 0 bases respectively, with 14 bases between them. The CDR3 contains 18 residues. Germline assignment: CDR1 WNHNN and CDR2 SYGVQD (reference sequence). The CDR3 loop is CASSESGWTYANTGELFF. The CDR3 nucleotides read TGCGCCAGCAGTGAGTCTGGATGGACCTACGCGAACACCGGGGAGCTGTTTTTT.

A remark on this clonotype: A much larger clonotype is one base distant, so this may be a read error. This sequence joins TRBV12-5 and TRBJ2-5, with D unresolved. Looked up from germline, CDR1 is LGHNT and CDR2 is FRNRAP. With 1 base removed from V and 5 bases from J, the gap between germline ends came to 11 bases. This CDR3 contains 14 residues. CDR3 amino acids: CASGLGPARETQYF. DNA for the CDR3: TGTGCTAGTGGTTTGGGTCCAGCGAGGGAGACCCAGTACTTC.

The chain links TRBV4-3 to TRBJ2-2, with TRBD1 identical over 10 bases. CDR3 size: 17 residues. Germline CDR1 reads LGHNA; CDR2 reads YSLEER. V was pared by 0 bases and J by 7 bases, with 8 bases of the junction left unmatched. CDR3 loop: CASSQDARQGAGGELFF. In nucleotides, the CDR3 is TGCGCCAGCAGCCAAGACGCTCGACAGGGGGCCGGCGGGGAGCTGTTTTTT.